This T cell receptor beta chain was identified in a study of shared clonotypes between healthy human individuals (dated by TCRdb to about 2020). Some background on the complete study: The cohort comprised two women and three men aged 18 to 49 years. For each donor, CD4 naive and CD4 memory were each given three plates, CD8 naive was given two plates, and CD8 memory was given one plate. Blood TCR repertoires of about 5 healthy adults were deeply sequenced to estimate repertoire size and the extent of clonotype sharing between individuals. To increase sequencing depth and limit assay-specific biases, different laboratories used diverse techniques to prepare libraries and sequence TCR repertoires. Each donor's leukapheresis produced roughly between roughly 0.94 and 9.5 billion PBMCs.

On the study overall, not on this receptor specifically: Approximately 5% of naive CD4, 3.5% of naive CD8, approximately 2% of memory CD4, and approximately 0.39% of memory CD8 clonotypes were shared across several donors. Estimated clonotype richness was generally larger for naive than for memory subsets. Based on pairwise subsampling, the degree of clonotype sharing among donors was expected to be affected by sequencing depth. Even with the large sequencing depth, rarefaction of the sorted-subset datasets indicated that sequencing was incomplete. Sampling was restricted to blood, and TCR repertoires in tissue are likely to differ from TCR repertoires in blood. Compared with non-shared clonotypes, clonotypes shared by all four sorted-subset donors had higher generation probabilities. Because the study included only a small number of donors, the genetic and exposure-history diversity represented was limited.

From the cysteine through the phenylalanine, the CDR3 covers 14 amino acids. Only the CDR3 DNA stays, 42 bases, in frame from base 1. V loses 1 base at its end and J loses 8 bases; junction bases beyond the gene matches: 6. CDR1 and CDR2 (SGHRS, YFSETQ) derive from the germline V gene. Donors were healthy HIV-negative adults with no recently reported acute infections or vaccinations. Only Caucasian adults living in Nashville, Tennessee, USA were represented among the donors. CD4+ T cells were enriched through magnetic negative selection, after which naive cells were positively selected on CD45RA and the remaining negative fraction served as the memory subset. Blood was obtained by leukapheresis, after which PBMCs were separated by Ficoll-Histopaque density gradient centrifugation and cryopreserved in liquid nitrogen vapor phase. Analytical flow cytometry was used to check the purity and quantity of every magnetically sorted T cell population. Genomic DNA was isolated from every sorted fraction and measured by UV absorbance on a Nanodrop 2000c.

Using the deep immunoSEQ assay, TCR CDR3 regions were amplified from genomic DNA by multiplex PCR. For each cell subset, the extracted genomic DNA was distributed evenly across all wells of several immunoSEQ 96-well plates, and each plate served as one replicate. For sorted subsets, each replicate PCR was loaded with about 0.2 ug genomic DNA, equivalent to 30,000 or so T cell genomes. The purified libraries were quantified using a Qubit 3.0 fluorometer, sized with a Bioanalyzer 2100, and then quantified again using the KAPA Library Quantification kit. Every immunoSEQ 96-well plate was sequenced on a dedicated single-read 150-cycle Illumina NextSeq 550 flow cell. Processing in the source paper ran as follows. Because the immunoSEQ output held only junctional sequences and lacked quality scores, the filtering could not match the filtering applied to full-length reads. Sequences were annotated with PyIR, a Python wrapper for IgBLAST v1.9, and V/J genes and CDR3 were assigned using IMGT germline references. Reads were filtered out if the reads had weak V/J assignments (E-value above 1e-6), no CDR3, stop codons, out-of-frame junctions, or ambiguous translated residues. V3J clonotypes were defined as sequences sharing the same inferred V gene, J gene, and CDR3 amino acid sequence. Percentage overlap between repertoires was computed as shared unique clonotypes divided by the size of the smaller repertoire. Repertoire richness was assessed with RTK rarefaction, the Chao1 estimator, and Recon v2.1 estimates of unobserved clonotypes. OLGA was used to compute generation probabilities for all TCRbeta clonotypes that the gDNA method yielded from a few donors. Drawn from immuneACCESS, this table holds only the in-frame rearrangements with V and J called that TCRdb kept. Clones are partly lost; checked studies trace under half to an unresolved V gene and leave the rest unexplained. D and trimming come from the DNA, and the V and J calls and clone size come from that table. This sample gives around 940,000 clones in total; 60% to 85% of them show up just once. Of the sample, roughly 1.5% falls within the top ten clones.

This clone was seen just once. Its antigen is unknown. No clone much larger than this one lies a single base away; base qualities are absent. Source material: memory CD4+ T cells sorted from blood. In the paper's terms, the cell subset or site label means: CD45RA-negative fraction. The TCR comes from a man aged 18-30 years in good health. In this chain, TRBV5-1 is recombined with TRBJ1-2; the central 9 bases match TRBD1. The nucleotides read TGCGCCAGCAGCTTGACAGGGGGCACTGAGGGCTACACCTTC. Translated, it reads CASSLTGGTEGYTF.